This T cell receptor (beta chain) was captured in a study of identical twins. Whole-study results and caveats: Analyses of zero insertions could, in part, be confounded by invariant MAIT and iNKT cells. Weaker excess twin sharing was seen among beta out-of-frame sequences. Insertions ran lower in abundant cord blood beta clonotypes, though not in memory repertoires.

This clonotype was detected only a few times. Its specificity is unknown. The CDR3 is 14 amino acids. The V segment lost 5 bases and the J segment 4 bases; nucleotides outside the gene matches: 5. The V gene's germline CDR1 is MNHEY and CDR2 SVGEGT. A single record per CDR3 protein comes from TCRdb applying MiXCR to the 5' RACE reads. The data show around 1.7 million distinct CDR3 sequences, with about 30% seen just once and 0.25% to 0.3% held by the top ten. This TCR was recovered from a newborn girl in good health. V usage is TRBV6-2 or TRBV6-3 and J usage is TRBJ2-1, with 7 bases that match TRBD2. Specimen: cord blood. CDR3: CASSKTSPYNEQFF. The CDR3, as DNA: TGTGCCAGCAGTAAGACTAGCCCTTACAATGAGCAGTTCTTC.